The 13 T cell receptor beta chains in this list originate from one sample, sequenced in a study of blood T cell repertoires in COVID-19. Sequencing used immunoSEQ multiplex PCR; TCRdb keeps in-frame clones, though not all of them. The sample yields approximately 300,000 clones, about nine tenths seen once. Sequencing was done on a sample of peripheral blood. Every receptor here comes from a woman aged 50 to 60 who had recovered from COVID-19.

The rearrangement uses TRBV5-1 and TRBJ2-1; 9 nucleotides line up with TRBD2. V dropped 2 bases and J dropped 6; count of bases not matched to a gene: 12. The CDR3 covers 17 residues. CDR1 SGHRS and CDR2 YFSETQ come from the germline V gene. CDR3 residues: CASSLRLAVAVGNEQFF. The CDR3 nucleotides read TGCGCCAGCAGCTTACGACTAGCGGTTGCCGTTGGCAATGAGCAGTTCTTC.

The rearrangement links TRBV9 to TRBJ1-1; 11 nucleotides match TRBD1. The CDR3 contains 15 residues. Germline loops: CDR1 SGDLS, CDR2 YYNGEE. V trimming: 4 bases; J trimming: 5 bases; junction bases outside the gene matches: 7. The CDR3 region has the DNA TGTGCCAGCAGCCCCGGACAGGGGGCCGTGACTGAAGCTTTCTTT. This translates into CASSPGQGAVTEAFF.

The chain is built from TRBV6-4 and TRBJ1-6; 9 nucleotides align to TRBD1. Unmatched junction bases numbered 8, after V lost 6 bases and J lost 5 bases. CDR1 is MRHNA and CDR2 is SNTAGT in the germline V gene. This CDR3 contains 16 residues. The CDR3 loop reads CASRGDREVDNSPLHF. CDR3 bases: TGTGCCAGCAGGGGGGACAGGGAGGTCGATAATTCACCCCTCCACTTT.

V and J are TRBV3-1 (or the pseudogene TRBV3-2) and TRBJ1-5; a possible D gene is TRBD1 (5 bases). The germline CDR1 and CDR2 sequences are LGHDT and YNNKEL (reference sequence). V gave up 4 bases and J gave up 0 bases, with 13 bases separating them. The length of the CDR3 is 16 residues. In DNA, the CDR3 is TGTGCCAGCAGCCTCGGACACCCTGATAGCAATCAGCCCCAGCATTTT. It yields the protein CASSLGHPDSNQPQHF.

The rearrangement links TRBV19 to TRBJ1-2; D is perhaps TRBD1 (5 bases). V shed 10 bases and J shed 5 bases, with 14 bases lying between them. The CDR3 is 12 amino acids. CDR1 is LNHDA and CDR2 is SQIVND in the germline V gene (reference sequence). The CDR3 nucleotides are TGTGCCACTAAGACAGATTATTATGGCTACACCTTC. This translates into CATKTDYYGYTF. The full variable domain, its missing parts supplied by reference TRBV19 and TRBJ1-2, is DGGITQSPKYLFRKEGQNVTLSCEQNLNHDAMYWYRQDPGQGLRLIYYSQIVNDFQKGDIAEGYSVSREKKESFPLTVTSAQKNPTAFYLCATKTDYYGYTFGSGTRLTVV.

A word on this clone: Other DNA sequences in the same sample also yield this CDR3. The gene calls are TRBV2 and TRBJ2-7, with 10 bases that match TRBD1. Germline CDR1 and CDR2: SNHLY and FYNNEI. V lost 4 bases and J lost 7; bases outside the gene matches: 4. The CDR3 extends over 13 amino acids. The CDR3 sequence: CASSGTGGGEQYF. For the CDR3, the DNA is TGTGCCAGCAGTGGGACAGGGGGTGGGGAGCAGTACTTC.

The chain uses TRBV5-1 and TRBJ2-7; tentatively, D is TRBD1 (6 bases). Deletions cut 4 bases from V and 4 bases from J, with 18 bases between. CDR3 length: 15 residues. Per the germline V gene, CDR1 is SGHRS and CDR2 is YFSETQ. The CDR3 DNA is TGCGCCAGCAGCCAGGACAGTTCCCCGATTTACGAGCAGTACTTC. Protein sequence: CASSQDSSPIYEQYF.

The V and J genes are TRBV10-2 and TRBJ2-3, with TRBD2 matching over 11 bases. The CDR3 has 15 residues. V lost 6 bases and J lost 0; bases outside the gene matches: 2. Germline CDR1 reads WSHSY; CDR2 reads SAAADI. The CDR3 region has the DNA TGCGCCAGCAGCGCTAGCGGGGGGAGCACAGATACGCAGTATTTT. Residues: CASSASGGSTDTQYF.

The rearrangement links TRBV27 to TRBJ2-7, with TRBD1 identical over 8 bases. The CDR3 sequence is 16 residues long. CDR1 is MNHEY, CDR2 SMNVEV, per germline (reference sequence). After removal of 3 bases from V and 2 bases from J, the junction contained 9 bases not matched to a gene. CDR3 region: CASSLAQTGATYEQYF. DNA for the CDR3: TGTGCCAGCAGTTTGGCACAGACAGGGGCTACCTACGAGCAGTACTTC.

This clone was seen only a few times. This chain connects TRBV5-5 to TRBJ1-2; 9 positions agree with TRBD1. This CDR3 is built from 15 residues. Trimming at V came to 1 base and at J to 4 bases, leaving 5 bases not matched to a gene. Germline CDR1 and CDR2: SGHKS and YYEKEE (reference sequence). CDR3 in DNA: TGTGCCAGCAGCTTGAGACAGGGGGAGACCTATGGCTACACCTTC. It encodes CASSLRQGETYGYTF.

The chain links TRBV9 to TRBJ1-4, with a possible D match to TRBD1 (5 bases). The V and J ends lost 3 bases and 8 bases respectively, with 11 bases between them. The CDR3 is made up of 13 amino acids. Germline V gene sequence: CDR1 SGDLS, CDR2 YYNGEE. The CDR3 DNA sequence: TGTGCCAGCAGCGCGGACAATAGGGAAAAACTGTTTTTT. Translating gives CASSADNREKLFF.

V is TRBV7-8 and J is TRBJ1-5, with a tentative D call TRBD1 (6 bases). The germline gives CDR1 SGHVS, CDR2 FQNEAQ. CDR3 length: 17 amino acids. V lost 4 bases, J lost 4 bases, and 20 bases lay in between. The CDR3 region has the DNA TGTGCCAGCAGCTACGGGGGGAGGAACAGGGTAAATCAGCCCCAGCATTTT. Amino acids: CASSYGGRNRVNQPQHF.

The chain combines TRBV6-2 or TRBV6-3 with TRBJ1-2, with D perhaps matching TRBD1 (5 bases). The CDR3 is made up of 14 amino acids. Germline CDR1 reads MNHEY; CDR2 reads SVGEGT. V shed 4 bases and J shed 6 bases, with 15 bases lying between them. CDR3 DNA sequence: TGTGCCAGCAGTTTTCCCGGGAGGGGTAATGGCTACACCTTC. This codes for CASSFPGRGNGYTF.